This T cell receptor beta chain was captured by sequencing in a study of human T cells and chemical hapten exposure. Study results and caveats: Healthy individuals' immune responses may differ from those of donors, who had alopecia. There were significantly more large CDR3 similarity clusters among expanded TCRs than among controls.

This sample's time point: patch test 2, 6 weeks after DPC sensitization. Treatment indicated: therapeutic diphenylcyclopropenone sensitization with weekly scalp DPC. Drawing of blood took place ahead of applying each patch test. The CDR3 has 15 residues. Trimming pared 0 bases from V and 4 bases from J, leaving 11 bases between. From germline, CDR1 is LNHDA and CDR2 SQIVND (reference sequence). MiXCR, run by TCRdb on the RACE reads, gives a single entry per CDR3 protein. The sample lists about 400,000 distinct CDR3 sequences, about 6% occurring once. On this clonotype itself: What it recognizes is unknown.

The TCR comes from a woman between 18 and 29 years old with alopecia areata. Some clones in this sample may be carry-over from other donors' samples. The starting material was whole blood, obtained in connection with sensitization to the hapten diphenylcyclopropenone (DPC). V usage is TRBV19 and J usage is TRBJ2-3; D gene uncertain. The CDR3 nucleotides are TGTGCCAGTAGTATAGATCTGGGTATCGCAGATACGCAGTATTTT. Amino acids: CASSIDLGIADTQYF.